Presented here are 26 T cell receptor beta chains from one specimen sequenced in a study of T cell repertoires in cytomegalovirus infection. The antigens for these receptors are not known. In TCRdb, the reads were re-called with MiXCR into one record per CDR3 protein. In the table there are about a million distinct CDR3 sequences, approximately 31% of which are singletons. The source material was cultured CD8+ T cells from PBMCs, sampled from culture after CMV antigen stimulation. These receptors all come from a human donor in good health (CMV status not recorded). Some clones in this sample may be carry-over from other donors' samples.

The chain carries TRBV29-1 and TRBJ2-5; TRBD2 might be the D (7 bases). V lost 7 bases, J lost 2 bases, and 23 bases lay in between. The CDR3 extends over 16 amino acids. The germline V gene has CDR1 SQVTM and CDR2 ANQGSEA. CDR3 in amino acids: CSAPGGWGGTQETQYF. The CDR3 DNA is TGCAGCGCTCCAGGAGGGTGGGGGGGGACACAAGAGACCCAGTACTTC. Supplemented by reference TRBV29-1 and TRBJ2-5, the full variable domain reads SAVISQKPSRDICQRGTSLTIQCQVDSQVTMMFWYRQQPGQSLTLIATANQGSEATYESGFVIDKFPISRPNLTFSTLTVSNMSPEDSSIYLCSAPGGWGGTQETQYFGPGTRLLVL.

V usage is TRBV7-8 and J usage is TRBJ1-2; D uncertain. The V end lost 0 bases, the J end lost 8 bases, and 13 bases lay between the germline ends. The CDR3 totals 14 residues. Germline CDR1 and CDR2: SGHVS and FQNEAQ. Here the CDR3 DNA reads TGTGCCAGCAGCTTAGCGCCAGGTTCGGGCGGCTACACCTTC. This encodes CASSLAPGSGGYTF.

This clonotype was picked up a small number of times. V gene TRBV6-5 combines with J gene TRBJ2-5; D might be TRBD1 or TRBD2, each matching 6 bases. The CDR3 has 16 amino acids. Trimming removed 2 bases at V and 5 bases at J, with 18 bases between. Germline loops: CDR1 MNHEY, CDR2 SVGAGI. The CDR3 DNA is TGTGCCAGCAGTTACCTCGCTGGGGGGCCGAGTGAGACCCAGTACTTC. Its protein is CASSYLAGGPSETQYF.

The chain uses TRBV20-1 and TRBJ2-3, with TRBD2 matching over 8 bases. Germline loops: CDR1 DFQATT, CDR2 SNEGSKA (reference sequence). V lost 5 bases to trimming and J lost 0 bases; unmatched junction nucleotides: 7. This CDR3 region has 15 residues. CDR3 nucleotide sequence: TGCAGTGCTGATGTAGCGGGGTATAGCACAGATACGCAGTATTTT. As protein: CSADVAGYSTDTQYF.

The sample holds many counts of this clonotype. The chain joins TRBV7-6 to TRBJ1-1, with 7 bases lining up with TRBD1. J was trimmed by 1 base and V by 4 bases; bases with no gene match: 18. This CDR3 has 19 amino acids. Germline V lookup: CDR1 SGHVS, CDR2 FNYEAQ. The CDR3 DNA is TGTGCCAGCAGCTCAAAGGGTCGAGACAGGGACCTTGGGAACACTGAAGCTTTCTTT. It is translated as CASSSKGRDRDLGNTEAFF. The full variable domain, with the rest looked up from reference TRBV7-6 and TRBJ1-1, is GAGVSQSPRYKVTKRGQDVALRCDPISGHVSLYWYRQALGQGPEFLTYFNYEAQQDKSGLPNDRFSAERPEGSISTLTIQRTEQRDSAMYRCASSSKGRDRDLGNTEAFFGQGTRLTVV.

The CDR3 sequence: CASSLAGKGYTF. For the CDR3, the DNA is TGTGCCAGCAGCTTGGCAGGGAAAGGCTACACCTTC. The chain combines TRBV7-9 with TRBJ1-2; D possibly corresponds to TRBD1 (5 bases). The ends were cut back, 3 bases at V and 8 bases at J, with 10 bases in the middle. The CDR3 is made up of 12 amino acids. The germline CDR1 and CDR2 sequences are SEHNR and FQNEAQ (reference sequence).

This clonotype was picked up a small number of times. The rearrangement links TRBV7-6 to TRBJ1-3; D might be TRBD1 (6 bases). CDR1 is SGHVS, CDR2 FNYEAQ, per germline. The CDR3 contains 18 residues. With 6 bases removed from V and 0 bases from J, the gap between germline ends came to 21 bases. The CDR3 reads CASSVAFGTTSSGNTIYF. The CDR3 DNA sequence: TGTGCCAGCAGTGTAGCATTCGGGACAACAAGCTCTGGAAACACCATATATTTT.

This clonotype was counted at least ten times. This chain connects TRBV7-9 to TRBJ1-1, with D uncertain. The CDR3 runs to 13 residues. Trimming shortened V by 5 bases and J by 2 bases, and 9 bases separated the two germline ends. CDR1 and CDR2 from the germline V gene are SEHNR and FQNEAQ (reference sequence). CDR3 amino acids: CASSPPPNTEAFF. CDR3 nucleotides: TGTGCCAGCAGCCCTCCCCCAAACACTGAAGCTTTCTTT.

This clonotype was recorded a few times. V usage is TRBV2 and J usage is TRBJ2-7; D perhaps matches TRBD2 (5 bases). The germline V and J ends were trimmed by 2 bases and 6 bases, with 8 bases remaining between them. Germline V gene lookup returns CDR1 SNHLY and CDR2 FYNNEI. This CDR3 spans 12 amino acids. The CDR3 nucleotides read TGTGCCAGCAGTGAAATGGGAGCCGAGCAGTACTTC. As protein: CASSEMGAEQYF.

The table lists this clonotype with many counts. The CDR3 coding sequence is TGTGCCAGCAGTTACTCATCCGACTCAAGCACAGATACGCAGTATTTT. Translated, it gives CASSYSSDSSTDTQYF. The rearrangement joins TRBV6-5 to TRBJ2-3, with unresolved D. Trimming removed 0 bases from V and 0 bases from J, with 10 bases in between. In germline, CDR1 is MNHEY, CDR2 SVGAGI. The CDR3 sequence is 16 residues long.

The V call is TRBV28, the J call TRBJ1-1; no firm D call. Germline CDR1 and CDR2: MDHEN and SYDVKM. V dropped 7 bases and J dropped 1 base, with 16 bases sitting between them. The CDR3 extends over 15 amino acids. The CDR3 DNA is TGTGCCAGCACCCTACGCGCCACAGAGAACACTGAAGCTTTCTTT. It yields the protein CASTLRATENTEAFF.

The rearrangement joins TRBV5-1 to TRBJ2-7; D may be TRBD2 (8 bases). The CDR3 is made up of 15 amino acids. With 3 bases removed from V and 1 base from J, the gap between germline ends came to 14 bases. The V gene's germline CDR1 is SGHRS and CDR2 YFSETQ. CDR3 loop: CASSSGGGQSYEQYV. DNA for the CDR3: TGCGCCAGCAGCTCCGGGGGGGGACAGTCCTACGAGCAGTACGTC.

This clonotype showed up just a few times. V usage is TRBV14 and J usage is TRBJ1-6, with no clear D. CDR3 length: 15 residues. From germline, CDR1 is SGHDN and CDR2 FVKESK. V lost 8 bases and J lost 0, with 11 bases in between. CDR3 sequence reads: CASGLSGSYNSPLHF. CDR3 DNA sequence: TGTGCCAGCGGCCTGTCGGGCTCCTATAATTCACCCCTCCACTTT.

To note about this clonotype: A much larger clone differs by one base, so this may be a read error. J is TRBJ2-5 and V is TRBV7-8; no definite D call. The CDR3 is 15 residues long. Germline V lookup: CDR1 SGHVS, CDR2 FQNEAQ. Between the trimmed V and J ends, which lost 5 bases and 2 bases, there was a span of 15 bases. Written as DNA, the CDR3 is TGTGCCAGCAGCCCCCCGAGAATCAAACAAGAGACCCAGTACTTC. Residues: CASSPPRIKQETQYF.

The chain links TRBV6-2 or TRBV6-3 to TRBJ2-7; perhaps TRBD2 as D (7 bases). V lost 4 bases to trimming and J lost 0 bases, with 13 bases between them. Germline loops: CDR1 MNHEY, CDR2 SVGEGT. CDR3 length: 15 amino acids. CDR3 DNA sequence: TGTGCCAGCAGTTGGGGGGGCGGGAGCTCCTACGAGCAGTACGTC. Its translation: CASSWGGGSSYEQYV.

This clonotype was detected many times. J is TRBJ2-1 and V is TRBV11-2; TRBD1 matches at 10 bases. Germline V lookup: CDR1 SGHAT, CDR2 FQNNGV. V lost 5 bases, J lost 3 bases, and 7 bases stayed unmatched. The length of the CDR3 is 16 residues. This CDR3 is CASSHTGQGFYNEQFF. The CDR3 DNA is TGTGCCAGCAGCCATACGGGACAGGGGTTCTACAATGAGCAGTTCTTC.

In its sample, this clonotype was seen a few times. The rearrangement links TRBV7-3 to TRBJ2-1; the match to TRBD1 covers 8 bases. The CDR3 is 16 residues long. Germline V gene sequence: CDR1 SGHTA, CDR2 FQGTGA. V was pared by 2 bases and J by 3 bases, with 6 bases of the junction left unmatched. CDR3 nucleotide sequence: TGTGCCAGCAGCTTATCGGCAGGGGGCGTCTACAATGAGCAGTTCTTC. Residues: CASSLSAGGVYNEQFF.

This clonotype was seen many times. V usage is TRBV7-8 and J usage is TRBJ1-2; tentatively, D is TRBD1 (5 bases). Germline assignment: CDR1 SGHVS and CDR2 FQNEAQ. The CDR3 covers 14 residues. The ends were cut back, 4 bases at V and 0 bases at J, with 9 bases in the middle. The CDR3 DNA reads TGTGCCAGCAGCTCCCGGGACCCTAACTATGGCTACACCTTC. Translating it yields CASSSRDPNYGYTF.

With respect to this clonotype: This may be a read error, as it is one base from a much larger clone. The chain carries TRBV7-8 and TRBJ2-2, with D perhaps being TRBD1 or TRBD2 (5 bases each). In germline, CDR1 is SGHVS, CDR2 FQNEAQ. The length of the CDR3 is 15 residues. CDR3 sequence (DNA): TGTGCCAGCAGCTTAACCAGGGAAGGCACCGGGGAGCCGTTTTTT. Translated, it gives CASSLTREGTGEPFF.

This rearrangement joins TRBV15 to TRBJ1-1; perhaps TRBD1 as D (5 bases). The CDR3 consists of 16 residues. V lost 3 bases and J lost 1, with 15 bases in between. In germline, CDR1 is LNHNV, CDR2 YYDKDF (reference sequence). This CDR3 reads CATSSRERGTNTEAFF. CDR3 nucleotides: TGTGCCACCAGCAGCAGGGAGAGGGGTACGAACACTGAAGCTTTCTTT.

This clonotype was seen more than once but under ten times. The CDR3 protein is CASSYGGGAYGYTF. In DNA form, the CDR3 reads TGTGCCAGCAGTTACGGTGGGGGAGCCTATGGCTACACCTTC. The chain carries TRBV6-5 and TRBJ1-2; D is possibly TRBD1 (5 bases). V shed 2 bases and J shed 4 bases, with 11 bases lying between them. Germline V CDR1 and CDR2: MNHEY, SVGAGI. CDR3 size: 14 residues.

This chain links TRBV27 with TRBJ1-2, with 7 bases aligning to TRBD1. Unmatched junction bases numbered 7, after V lost 2 bases and J lost 7 bases. Germline V gene sequence: CDR1 MNHEY, CDR2 SMNVEV (reference sequence). CDR3 length: 14 residues. The CDR3 loop is CASSLAQGVAGYTF. The DNA for the CDR3 is TGTGCCAGCAGTTTAGCCCAGGGGGTTGCTGGCTACACCTTC.

Comment on this clonotype: A much larger clonotype is one base distant, so this may be a read error. The V call is TRBV7-2, the J call TRBJ2-3, with 7 positions matching TRBD2. CDR3 length: 16 amino acids. V trimming: 1 base; J trimming: 1 base; junction bases outside the gene matches: 5. CDR1 and CDR2 (germline): SGHTA, FQGNSA. The CDR3: CASSLVARGGTDTQYF. DNA of the CDR3: TGTGCCAGCAGCTTAGTCGCTCGGGGGGGCACAGATACGCAGTATTTT.

The CDR3: CASSRIERGGRNEQFF. Here the CDR3 DNA reads TGTGCCAGCAGCCGTATCGAACGGGGGGGCCGCAATGAGCAGTTCTTC. J is TRBJ2-1 and V is TRBV7-2; 8 nucleotides match TRBD2. The germline CDR1 and CDR2 sequences are SGHTA and FQGNSA. The CDR3 is 16 amino acids. J lost 6 bases, V lost 5 bases, and 12 bases had no gene match.

This clonotype showed up just a few times. The chain recombines TRBV5-4 with TRBJ1-2, with TRBD1 matching over 8 bases. The trim removed 3 bases at V and 10 bases at J, leaving 11 bases unmatched. The CDR3 spans 14 residues. The germline CDR1 and CDR2 sequences are SGHNT and YYREEE (reference sequence). The CDR3: CASSSDRGLRDYTF. The DNA of the CDR3 is TGTGCCAGCAGCTCCGACAGGGGCCTTAGGGACTACACCTTC.

This clonotype was counted many times. The chain recombines TRBV7-6 with TRBJ2-3, with 8 positions matching TRBD1. Losses at the gene ends were 5 bases for V and 11 bases for J; bases not matched to a gene: 18. The CDR3 spans 16 residues. CDR1 and CDR2 from the germline V gene are SGHVS and FNYEAQ. In DNA, the CDR3 is TGTGCCAGCAGCCTAGGACAGGGTTTAGTTTCTGGTGGGCAGTATTTT. The encoded protein is CASSLGQGLVSGGQYF.